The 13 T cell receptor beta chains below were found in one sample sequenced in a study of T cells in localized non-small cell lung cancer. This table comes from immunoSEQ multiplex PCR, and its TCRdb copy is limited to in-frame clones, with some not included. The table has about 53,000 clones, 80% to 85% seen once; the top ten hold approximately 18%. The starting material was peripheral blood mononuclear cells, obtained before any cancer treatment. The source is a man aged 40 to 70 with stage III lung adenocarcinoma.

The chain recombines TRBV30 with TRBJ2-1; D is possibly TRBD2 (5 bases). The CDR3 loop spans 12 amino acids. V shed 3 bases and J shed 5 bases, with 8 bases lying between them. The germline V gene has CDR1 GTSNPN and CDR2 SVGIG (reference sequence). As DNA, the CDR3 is TGTGCCTGGAGACGGGAACACAATGAGCAGTTCTTC. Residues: CAWRREHNEQFF.

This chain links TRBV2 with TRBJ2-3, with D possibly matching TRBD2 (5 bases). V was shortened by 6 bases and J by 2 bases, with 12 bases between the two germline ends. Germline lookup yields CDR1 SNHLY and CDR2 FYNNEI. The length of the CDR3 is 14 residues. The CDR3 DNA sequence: TGTGCCAGCAGGGACTCGCCGTTCACAGATACGCAGTATTTT. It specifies CASRDSPFTDTQYF.

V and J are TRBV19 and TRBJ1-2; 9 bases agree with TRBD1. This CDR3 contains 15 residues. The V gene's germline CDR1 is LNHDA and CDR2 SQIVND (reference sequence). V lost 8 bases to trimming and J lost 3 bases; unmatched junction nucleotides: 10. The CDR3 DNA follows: TGTGCCAGTTCGAAAGGGACAGGGTTGTACTATGGCTACACCTTC. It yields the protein CASSKGTGLYYGYTF.

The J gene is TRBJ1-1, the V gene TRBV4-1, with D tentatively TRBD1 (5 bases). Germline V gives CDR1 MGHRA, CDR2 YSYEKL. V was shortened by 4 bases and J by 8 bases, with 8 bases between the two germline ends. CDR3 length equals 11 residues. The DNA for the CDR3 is TGCGCCAGCAGCCGGGGCACAGAAGCTTTCTTT. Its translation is CASSRGTEAFF.

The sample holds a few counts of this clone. As DNA, the CDR3 is TGTGCCAGCAGTGAACAGCGTTACACTGAAGCTTTCTTT. Encoded protein: CASSEQRYTEAFF. V usage is TRBV2 and J usage is TRBJ1-1, with D hard to call. This CDR3 spans 13 amino acids. V lost 2 bases to trimming and J lost 3 bases, with 7 bases between them. Germline values: CDR1 SNHLY, CDR2 FYNNEI.

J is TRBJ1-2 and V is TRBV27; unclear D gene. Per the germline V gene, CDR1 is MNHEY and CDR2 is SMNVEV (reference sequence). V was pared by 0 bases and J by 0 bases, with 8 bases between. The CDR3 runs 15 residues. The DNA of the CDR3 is TGTGCCAGCAGTTTATCCGCAACCACTAACTATGGCTACACCTTC. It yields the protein CASSLSATTNYGYTF.

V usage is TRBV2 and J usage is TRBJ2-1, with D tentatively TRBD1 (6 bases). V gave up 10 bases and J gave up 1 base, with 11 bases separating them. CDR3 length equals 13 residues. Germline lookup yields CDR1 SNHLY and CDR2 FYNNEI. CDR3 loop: CATDRSSYNEQFF. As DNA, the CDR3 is TGTGCCACTGACAGGTCTTCCTACAATGAGCAGTTCTTC.

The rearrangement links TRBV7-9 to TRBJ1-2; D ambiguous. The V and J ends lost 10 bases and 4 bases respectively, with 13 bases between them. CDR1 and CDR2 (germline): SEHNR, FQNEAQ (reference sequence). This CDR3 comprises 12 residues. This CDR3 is CAMGTDSYGYTF. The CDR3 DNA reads TGTGCCATGGGAACAGACTCCTATGGCTACACCTTC.

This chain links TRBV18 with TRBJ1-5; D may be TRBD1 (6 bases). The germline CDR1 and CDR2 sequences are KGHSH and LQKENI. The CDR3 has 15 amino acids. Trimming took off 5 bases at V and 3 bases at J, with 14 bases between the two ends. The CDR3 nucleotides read TGTGCCAGCTCATCATTCCGACAGGACAATCAGCCCCAGCATTTT. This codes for CASSSFRQDNQPQHF. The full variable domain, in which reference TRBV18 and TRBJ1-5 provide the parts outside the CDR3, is NAGVMQNPRHLVRRRGQEARLRCSPMKGHSHVYWYRQLPEEGLKFMVYLQKENIIDESGMPKERFSAEFPKEGPSILRIQQVVRGDSAAYFCASSSFRQDNQPQHFGDGTRLSIL.

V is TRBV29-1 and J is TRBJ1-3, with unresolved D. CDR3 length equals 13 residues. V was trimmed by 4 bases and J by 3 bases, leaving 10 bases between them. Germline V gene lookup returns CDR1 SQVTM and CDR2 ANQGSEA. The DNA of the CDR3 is TGCAGCGTTGTATCGGACCTTGGAAACACCATATATTTT. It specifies CSVVSDLGNTIYF.

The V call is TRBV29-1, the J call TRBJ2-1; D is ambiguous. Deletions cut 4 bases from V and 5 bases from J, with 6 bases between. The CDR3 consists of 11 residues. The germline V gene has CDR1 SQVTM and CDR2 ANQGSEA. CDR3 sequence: CSVGWDNEQFF. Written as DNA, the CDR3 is TGCAGCGTTGGGTGGGACAATGAGCAGTTCTTC.

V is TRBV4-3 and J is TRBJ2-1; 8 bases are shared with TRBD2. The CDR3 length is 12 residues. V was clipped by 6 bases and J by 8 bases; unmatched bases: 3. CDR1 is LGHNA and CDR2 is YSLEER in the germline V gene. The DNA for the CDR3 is TGCGCCAGCAGACACGGGGGGGATGAGCAGTTCTTC. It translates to CASRHGGDEQFF.

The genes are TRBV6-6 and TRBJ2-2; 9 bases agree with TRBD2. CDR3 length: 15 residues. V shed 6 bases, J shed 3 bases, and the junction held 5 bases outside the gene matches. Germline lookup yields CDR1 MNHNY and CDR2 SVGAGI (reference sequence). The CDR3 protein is CASRPQRGDTGELFF. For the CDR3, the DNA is TGTGCCAGCAGACCACAGCGGGGGGACACCGGGGAGCTGTTTTTT.